The clone carrying this T cell receptor beta chain came up many times. Antigen unknown. TCRdb independently ran MiXCR on the 5' RACE reads; one entry per CDR3 protein. The sample includes 120,000 or so distinct CDR3 sequences, about 13% seen only once; the top ten take about 3%. This sample stems from a study of CD8 T cells in ankylosing spondylitis. Study conclusions and caveats: Clones tied to disease were said to be significantly enriched in matched ankylosing spondylitis synovial fluid. Prior work had noted some motif variants in reactive arthritis blood and synovial fluid. Eight or nine highly homologous variants formed a TCR beta motif that appeared characteristic of ankylosing spondylitis blood. The authors found the disease-linked clones to be CD8+ and relatively rare in peripheral blood.

V was trimmed by 6 bases and J by 8 bases, leaving 16 bases between them. The CDR3 length is 14 residues. The rearrangement links TRBV12-3 or TRBV12-4 to TRBJ1-4; TRBD1 is a possible D gene (5 bases). The sample comprised blood, either unsorted or a sorted T cell fraction (not recorded which). This receptor was identified in a female donor with ankylosing spondylitis or in good health (not recorded which). CDR3: CASSGTGVNEKLFF. The CDR3 nucleotides read TGTGCCAGCAGCGGCACAGGAGTCAACGAAAAACTGTTTTTT.